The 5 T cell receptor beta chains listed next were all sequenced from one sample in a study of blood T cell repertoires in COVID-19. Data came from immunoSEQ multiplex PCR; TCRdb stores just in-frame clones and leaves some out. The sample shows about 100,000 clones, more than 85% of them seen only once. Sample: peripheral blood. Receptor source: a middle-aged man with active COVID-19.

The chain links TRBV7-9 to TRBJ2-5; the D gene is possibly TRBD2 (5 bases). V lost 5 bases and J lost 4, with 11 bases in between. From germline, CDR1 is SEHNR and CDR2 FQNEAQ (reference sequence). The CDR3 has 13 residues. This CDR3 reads CASSPFGIETQYF. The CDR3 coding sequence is TGTGCCAGCAGCCCTTTCGGGATAGAGACCCAGTACTTC.

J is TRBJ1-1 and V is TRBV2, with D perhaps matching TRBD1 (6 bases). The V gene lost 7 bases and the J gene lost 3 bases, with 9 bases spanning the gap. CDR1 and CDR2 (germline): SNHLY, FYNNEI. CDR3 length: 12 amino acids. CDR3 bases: TGTGCCAGCATACAGGGCTACACTGAAGCTTTCTTT. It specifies CASIQGYTEAFF.

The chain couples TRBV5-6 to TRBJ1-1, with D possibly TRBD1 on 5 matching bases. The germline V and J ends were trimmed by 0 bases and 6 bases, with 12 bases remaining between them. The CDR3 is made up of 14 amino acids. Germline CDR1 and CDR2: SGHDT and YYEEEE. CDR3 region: CASSLGQGIAEAFF. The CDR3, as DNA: TGTGCCAGCAGCTTGGGTCAGGGTATCGCTGAAGCTTTCTTT.

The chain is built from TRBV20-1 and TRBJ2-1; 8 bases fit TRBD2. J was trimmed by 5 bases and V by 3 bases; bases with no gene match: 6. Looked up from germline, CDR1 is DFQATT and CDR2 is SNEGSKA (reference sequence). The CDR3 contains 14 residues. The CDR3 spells CSASQREPNNEQFF. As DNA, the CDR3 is TGCAGTGCTAGTCAGCGGGAGCCGAACAATGAGCAGTTCTTC.

Here the CDR3 DNA reads TGCAGCCTGGGACAGCTAACGTCTGAAGCTTTCTTT. Encoded protein: CSLGQLTSEAFF. This chain uses TRBV29-1 with TRBJ1-1, with 7 positions matching TRBD1. The V segment lost 8 bases and the J segment 6 bases; nucleotides outside the gene matches: 9. The CDR3 extends over 12 amino acids. The germline V gene has CDR1 SQVTM and CDR2 ANQGSEA.